These 24 T cell receptor beta chains were sequenced from one sample in a study of blood T cell repertoires in COVID-19. Assay used: immunoSEQ multiplex PCR; TCRdb lists only in-frame clones, some missing. Of about 170,000 clones listed, roughly 81% were seen once; the top ten hold approximately 2.6%. The sequenced sample was peripheral blood. The origin of the receptors is an elderly woman with COVID-19, enrolled during active disease.

The J gene is TRBJ2-7, the V gene TRBV20-1; 8 bases map to TRBD1. Per germline, CDR1 DFQATT and CDR2 SNEGSKA (reference sequence). V lost 3 bases, J lost 2 bases, and 9 bases stayed unmatched. This CDR3 is 15 amino acids long. CDR3 region: CSASRWAGGPYEQYF. CDR3 sequence (DNA): TGCAGTGCTAGTAGGTGGGCAGGGGGCCCCTACGAGCAGTACTTC.

The chain uses TRBV9 and TRBJ2-7; 12 bases map to TRBD1. The CDR3 loop spans 15 amino acids. Germline-derived CDR1 and CDR2 are SGDLS and YYNGEE. V shed 3 bases and J 6 bases; nucleotides not matched to a gene: 7. The DNA of the CDR3 is TGTGCCAGCAGCGCACCGGGACAGGGGGCTGGCGAGCAGTACTTC. Protein product: CASSAPGQGAGEQYF.

Only one count was recorded for this clone. This chain connects TRBV7-2 to TRBJ2-7; 14 bases fit TRBD2. Germline-derived CDR1 and CDR2 are SGHTA and FQGNSA. V lost 5 bases and J lost 2; bases outside the gene matches: 8. The CDR3 contains 17 residues. CDR3 in amino acids: CASSERLAGGGPYEQYF. CDR3 nucleotide sequence: TGTGCCAGCAGCGAACGACTAGCGGGGGGGGGACCCTACGAGCAGTACTTC.

The genes are TRBV10-3 and TRBJ1-2; 12 bases fit TRBD1. This CDR3 has 16 residues. Germline V lookup: CDR1 ENHRY, CDR2 SYGVKD. V dropped 3 bases and J dropped 6; count of bases not matched to a gene: 8. CDR3 amino acids: CAISDLRDRGLNGYTF. CDR3 bases: TGTGCCATCAGTGACCTCCGGGACAGGGGGCTTAATGGCTACACCTTC.

This clone has a handful of counts. The chain recombines TRBV18 with TRBJ2-7; D is unclear. V lost 2 bases, J lost 0 bases, and 5 bases lay in between. CDR1 is KGHSH and CDR2 is LQKENI in the germline V gene. This CDR3 spans 13 amino acids. The CDR3: CASSPAVSYEQYF. The CDR3 nucleotides are TGTGCCAGCTCACCAGCAGTCTCCTACGAGCAGTACTTC.

V is TRBV18 and J is TRBJ1-1; a weak D match, TRBD1 (6 bases). The CDR3 contains 14 residues. The V and J ends lost 1 base and 1 base respectively, with 7 bases between them. Looked up from germline, CDR1 is KGHSH and CDR2 is LQKENI. DNA of the CDR3: TGTGCCAGCTCACCACGACAGGAGAACACTGAAGCTTTCTTT. This gives the protein CASSPRQENTEAFF.

J is TRBJ1-5 and V is TRBV9; D gene unclear. The germline V and J ends were trimmed by 0 bases and 3 bases, with 7 bases remaining between them. CDR1 SGDLS and CDR2 YYNGEE come from the germline V gene. CDR3 length equals 14 residues. CDR3: CASSVGGYNQPQHF. For the CDR3, the DNA is TGTGCCAGCAGCGTAGGAGGCTACAATCAGCCCCAGCATTTT.

This rearrangement joins TRBV29-1 to TRBJ2-5; tentative D call: TRBD2 (6 bases). The CDR3 loop spans 13 amino acids. Germline V gene lookup returns CDR1 SQVTM and CDR2 ANQGSEA. V lost 2 bases and J 4 bases, leaving 11 bases between the germline ends. The CDR3 protein is CSVERGYGETQYF. As DNA, the CDR3 is TGCAGCGTTGAACGGGGGTATGGAGAGACCCAGTACTTC.

The CDR3 DNA reads TGTGCCAGCAGCTCCGGATGGGAGTACGAAGATGGCTACACCTTC. Its translation is CASSSGWEYEDGYTF. The genes are TRBV11-2 and TRBJ1-2; the D is unclear. V was clipped by 4 bases and J by 6 bases, with 18 bases between them. Germline V gene lookup returns CDR1 SGHAT and CDR2 FQNNGV. The CDR3 extends over 15 amino acids.

The V and J genes are TRBV27 and TRBJ2-7; a weak D match, TRBD1 (5 bases). The V end lost 5 bases, the J end lost 6 bases, and 11 bases lay between the germline ends. The CDR3 contains 12 residues. The germline gives CDR1 MNHEY, CDR2 SMNVEV (reference sequence). CDR3 nucleotide sequence: TGTGCCAGCAGTCCTCAGGGTCCCGAGCAGTACTTC. It is translated as CASSPQGPEQYF.

In this sample, this clone turned up a few times. The chain has TRBV30 and TRBJ1-2, with 8 positions matching TRBD1. The CDR3 loop spans 12 amino acids. The V segment lost 1 base and the J segment 6 bases; nucleotides outside the gene matches: 1. Germline-derived CDR1 and CDR2 are GTSNPN and SVGIG (reference sequence). The CDR3 region has the DNA TGTGCCTGGAGTGCAGGGGGCCATGGCTACACCTTC. This gives the protein CAWSAGGHGYTF.

V usage is TRBV10-1 and J usage is TRBJ1-2; maybe TRBD1 (5 bases). Trimming pared 5 bases from V and 10 bases from J, leaving 11 bases between. Germline V gene lookup returns CDR1 WNHNN and CDR2 SYGVQD (reference sequence). The CDR3 contains 11 residues. The CDR3 protein is CASSSDRAYTF. Written as DNA, the CDR3 is TGCGCCAGCAGTTCCGACAGAGCCTACACCTTC.

This clone appeared once. The chain is built from TRBV30 and TRBJ1-1; the D gene is possibly TRBD1 (5 bases). This CDR3 comprises 13 residues. The germline gives CDR1 GTSNPN, CDR2 SVGIG (reference sequence). Trimming shortened V by 0 bases and J by 1 base, and 6 bases separated the two germline ends. CDR3 sequence: CAWSVGGNTEAFF. The CDR3 DNA sequence: TGTGCCTGGAGTGTGGGGGGGAACACTGAAGCTTTCTTT.

The V and J genes are TRBV5-4 and TRBJ1-1; weak D call: TRBD1 (6 bases). This CDR3 has 15 amino acids. CDR1 SGHNT and CDR2 YYREEE come from the germline V gene (reference sequence). V was shortened by 6 bases and J by 4 bases, with 19 bases between the two germline ends. This CDR3 reads CASTDGVYRATEAFF. As DNA, the CDR3 is TGTGCCAGCACGGACGGAGTTTACAGGGCCACTGAAGCTTTCTTT.

The chain is built from TRBV4-1 and TRBJ2-1; 10 bases match TRBD2. The CDR3 totals 19 residues. V shed 2 bases and J 3 bases; nucleotides not matched to a gene: 13. Germline loops: CDR1 MGHRA, CDR2 YSYEKL. The CDR3 sequence is CASSQYPVRLAGVYNEQFF. The CDR3 DNA reads as TGCGCCAGCAGCCAATATCCCGTCCGGCTAGCGGGAGTCTACAATGAGCAGTTCTTC.

The genes are TRBV6-1 and TRBJ2-2; no firm D call. This CDR3 contains 16 residues. V shed 3 bases and J shed 0 bases, with 11 bases lying between them. CDR1 is MNHNS and CDR2 is SASEGT in the germline V gene. CDR3: CASSDRGFANTGELFF. CDR3 nucleotides: TGTGCCAGCAGTGACAGAGGATTCGCGAACACCGGGGAGCTGTTTTTT.

The chain joins TRBV24-1 to TRBJ2-1; 10 bases agree with TRBD1. Trimming cost V 2 bases and J 7 bases; bases outside gene matches: 4. CDR3 size: 15 residues. Per germline, CDR1 KGHDR and CDR2 SFDVKD. As DNA, the CDR3 is TGTGCCACCAGTGATTCCCGGACAGGGGGGAATGAGCAGTTCTTC. This gives the protein CATSDSRTGGNEQFF.

V and J are TRBV4-2 and TRBJ2-7; TRBD1 aligns across 9 bases. The CDR3 runs to 15 residues. Germline lookup yields CDR1 LGHNA and CDR2 YNFKEQ. Unmatched junction bases numbered 4, after V lost 4 bases and J lost 0 bases. Here the CDR3 DNA reads TGTGCCAGCAGCCGAGAGACAGGGGGCTCCTACGAGCAGTACTTC. Its protein product is CASSRETGGSYEQYF.

This chain links TRBV19 with TRBJ2-3; tentative D call: TRBD1 (5 bases). This CDR3 contains 14 residues. V lost 4 bases and J 4 bases, leaving 12 bases between the germline ends. The germline V gene has CDR1 LNHDA and CDR2 SQIVND (reference sequence). The CDR3 region has the DNA TGTGCCAGTAGTACCCGACAGCGCTCAGATACGCAGTATTTT. Translated, it gives CASSTRQRSDTQYF.

The chain carries TRBV28 and TRBJ2-2, with 7 bases identical to TRBD2. Germline V gene sequence: CDR1 MDHEN, CDR2 SYDVKM. After removal of 6 bases from V and 6 bases from J, the junction contained 10 bases not matched to a gene. This CDR3 is built from 15 residues. The CDR3 loop is CASRSGAGSAGELFF. The CDR3 coding sequence is TGTGCCAGCAGGTCCGGAGCGGGATCTGCCGGGGAGCTGTTTTTT.

The V gene is TRBV27, the J gene TRBJ2-3, with 8 bases matching TRBD2. This CDR3 is built from 18 residues. Germline trimming cut 2 bases from V and 0 bases from J; bases unmatched to any gene: 10. Germline V lookup: CDR1 MNHEY, CDR2 SMNVEV (reference sequence). For the CDR3, the DNA is TGTGCCAGCAGTTTACACGGTAGACTAGCGTCTAGCACAGATACGCAGTATTTT. This encodes CASSLHGRLASSTDTQYF.

The J gene is TRBJ2-5, the V gene TRBV5-6; D might be TRBD1 (6 bases). Trimming took 7 bases from V and 5 from J, leaving 21 bases between them. Looked up from germline, CDR1 is SGHDT and CDR2 is YYEEEE. CDR3 length: 15 residues. In nucleotides, the CDR3 is TGTGCCAGCGGACGAGGGGGTCGAAGTAGTGAGACCCAGTACTTC. Encoded protein: CASGRGGRSSETQYF.

The chain combines TRBV2 with TRBJ2-7; 8 nucleotides agree with TRBD2. This CDR3 contains 15 residues. J gave up 6 bases and V 6 bases, and 13 bases lay outside the gene matches. CDR1 SNHLY and CDR2 FYNNEI come from the germline V gene. This chain's CDR3 is CASSYVSGGLAEQYF. The CDR3 DNA reads TGTGCCAGCAGCTATGTCAGCGGGGGTCTTGCCGAGCAGTACTTC.

The chain carries TRBV7-3 and TRBJ2-7; TRBD2 matches at 9 bases. CDR1 and CDR2 (germline): SGHTA, FQGTGA. The CDR3 runs 15 residues. The V segment lost 1 base and the J segment 7 bases; nucleotides outside the gene matches: 8. CDR3 in amino acids: CASSLMVAGVGEQYF. The CDR3 nucleotides read TGTGCCAGCAGCTTAATGGTAGCGGGAGTTGGAGAGCAGTACTTC.